This T cell receptor beta chain was documented in a study of T cells in Graves' hyperthyroidism and ophthalmopathy. Study overall: Blood was drawn when the patient was first diagnosed and still untreated.

There are 17 residues in the CDR3. The germline V and J ends were trimmed by 4 bases and 3 bases, with 17 bases remaining between them. The germline V gene encodes CDR1 SGHKS and CDR2 YYEKEE (reference sequence). A few counts support this clonotype. TCR beta CDR3 regions were amplified from RNA transcripts. The HTBI primer set served for first-round RT-PCR of the TCR CDR3. MiXCR was run by TCRdb on the multiplex PCR reads, yielding one entry per CDR3 protein. The top ten clones hold approximately 35% of a sample with some 300,000 distinct CDR3 sequences, approximately 16% of them seen once. This chain connects TRBV5-5 to TRBJ2-6; D is possibly TRBD1 (6 bases). Sequences were obtained from blood. The clonotype comes from a man aged 25-40 years with Graves' hyperthyroidism. CDR3 sequence reads: CASSPTGATNGANVLTF. The CDR3, as DNA: TGTGCCAGCAGCCCGACAGGTGCGACGAATGGGGCCAACGTCCTGACTTTC.